This TCR beta chain comes out of a study of shared clonotypes between healthy human individuals. Deletions cut 1 base from V and 6 bases from J, with 14 bases between. The CDR3 loop spans 15 amino acids. Germline CDR1 reads SGHRS; CDR2 reads YFSETQ. Clones were sequenced by immunoSEQ multiplex PCR, and TCRdb holds only the in-frame ones, with some missing. The repertoire holds fewer than 2.5 million clones, with roughly 93% as singletons. This sequence joins TRBV5-1 and TRBJ2-1; maybe TRBD1 (6 bases). The TCR was taken from a man aged 18-30 years in good health. Some clones in this sample may be carry-over from other donors' samples. What was sequenced was naive CD4+ T cells from PBMCs. The subset was: CD45RA+ positively selected. CDR3 nucleotides: TGCGCCAGCAGCTTGAGGGTTGACAGGTCCAATGAGCAGTTCTTC. Its protein product is CASSLRVDRSNEQFF.